This TCR beta chain was documented in a study of blood T cell repertoires in COVID-19. Assay: immunoSEQ multiplex PCR; the TCRdb copy retains only in-frame clones and omits some. In the table there are hundreds of thousands of clones, approximately 90% of which are singletons. CDR1 MNHNS and CDR2 SASEGT come from the germline V gene. Germline trimming cut 3 bases from V and 6 bases from J; bases unmatched to any gene: 4. The CDR3 sequence is 14 residues long. The receptor's source is a woman between 18 and 29 years old with acute or convalescent COVID-19. V usage is TRBV6-1 and J usage is TRBJ1-2; TRBD1 agrees at 10 bases. Sequencing used peripheral blood. CDR3 DNA sequence: TGTGCCAGCAGTGACAGACAGGGGGCACATGGCTACACCTTC. Amino acids: CASSDRQGAHGYTF.